The 13 T cell receptor beta chains below were found in one sample sequenced in a study of control samples from healthy donors and cancer patients. Sequencing used immunoSEQ multiplex PCR; TCRdb keeps in-frame clones, though not all of them. Altogether about 39,000 clones are present, around 88% being singletons, with the ten largest covering 20% to 25%. Sequenced sample: PBMCs. The receptors were gathered from a woman in her fifties or sixties with lung cancer.

This clone was observed a few times. Distinct nucleotide sequences in the sample also encode this CDR3. CDR3 DNA: TGCGCCAGCAGCTTGGCTGGCGGACCCTACGAGCAGTACTTC. This gives the protein CASSLAGGPYEQYF. J is TRBJ2-7 and V is TRBV5-1; D is undetermined. Trimming took off 0 bases at V and 2 bases at J, with 9 bases between the two ends. Per germline, CDR1 SGHRS and CDR2 YFSETQ. There are 14 residues in the CDR3.

The chain links TRBV11-3 to TRBJ2-3; tentative D call: TRBD1 (6 bases). The CDR3 is 16 amino acids. V was shortened by 5 bases and J by 1 base, with 16 bases between the two germline ends. Germline-derived CDR1 and CDR2 are SGHNT and YENEEA. The CDR3 region is CASSQNLRGGTDTQYF. CDR3 nucleotides: TGTGCCAGCAGCCAAAACCTCAGGGGCGGCACAGATACGCAGTATTTT. The full variable domain, its missing parts supplied by reference TRBV11-3 and TRBJ2-3, is EAGVVQSPRYKIIEKKQPVAFWCNPISGHNTLYWYLQNLGQGPELLIRYENEEAVDDSQLPKDRFSAERLKGVDSTLKIQPAELGDSAVYLCASSQNLRGGTDTQYFGPGTRLTVL.

The chain employs TRBV5-6 and TRBJ2-1; no firm D call. Germline V gene lookup returns CDR1 SGHDT and CDR2 YYEEEE. Trimming left V 4 bases short and J 10 bases short, with 9 bases between. CDR3 size: 11 residues. The CDR3 protein is CASSHQSEQFF. The CDR3 coding sequence is TGTGCCAGCAGCCACCAATCGGAGCAGTTCTTC.

In nucleotides, the CDR3 is TGTGCCAGCAGGACCCCGGGACAGGCCTATGGCTACACCTTC. It is translated as CASRTPGQAYGYTF. The chain is built from TRBV6-5 and TRBJ1-2; 8 bases line up with TRBD1. CDR1 MNHEY and CDR2 SVGAGI come from the germline V gene. Germline trimming cut 6 bases from V and 4 bases from J; bases unmatched to any gene: 7. This CDR3 comprises 14 residues.

In regard to this clone: The same CDR3 can be traced to other DNA sequences in this sample. This CDR3 reads CASAEGGLGTEAFF. The CDR3 DNA reads TGTGCTAGTGCCGAGGGGGGATTGGGCACTGAAGCTTTCTTT. The rearrangement joins TRBV12-5 to TRBJ1-1; D may be TRBD1 (6 bases). The CDR3 is 14 amino acids. Germline CDR1 reads LGHNT; CDR2 reads FRNRAP. Trimming shortened V by 7 bases and J by 4 bases, and 16 bases separated the two germline ends.

The chain has TRBV7-9 and TRBJ1-2; the match to TRBD1 covers 7 bases. The V and J ends lost 9 bases and 4 bases, in that order; junction bases with no gene match: 5. The CDR3 is made up of 12 amino acids. Germline V gene sequence: CDR1 SEHNR, CDR2 FQNEAQ (reference sequence). The CDR3 DNA reads TGTGCCAGTTCAAGGGACAGCTATGGCTACACCTTC. Translating it yields CASSRDSYGYTF.

This sequence joins TRBV18 and TRBJ2-1; either TRBD1 or TRBD2 may fit D (5 bases each). V dropped 0 bases and J dropped 7 bases, with 10 bases sitting between them. This CDR3 has 14 amino acids. Germline-derived CDR1 and CDR2 are KGHSH and LQKENI. The CDR3 here is CASSPPGTANEQFF. In DNA, the CDR3 is TGTGCCAGCTCACCACCAGGGACGGCTAATGAGCAGTTCTTC.

This sequence joins TRBV7-3 and TRBJ1-2; 8 bases align to TRBD1. The ends lost 5 bases at V and 5 bases at J; junction bases unmatched: 10. There are 15 residues in the CDR3. Germline V gene sequence: CDR1 SGHTA, CDR2 FQGTGA. For the CDR3, the DNA is TGTGCCAGCAGCCCTGTTGGACAGGGAGGGTATGGCTACACCTTC. It encodes CASSPVGQGGYGYTF.

The J gene is TRBJ2-7, the V gene TRBV7-2, with 8 nucleotides matching TRBD2. This CDR3 has 15 residues. Germline V lookup: CDR1 SGHTA, CDR2 FQGNSA. Trimming at V came to 3 bases and at J to 2 bases, leaving 6 bases not matched to a gene. The CDR3 is CASSFLIAGTYEQYF. The CDR3 DNA reads TGTGCCAGCAGCTTCTTAATAGCGGGGACCTACGAGCAGTACTTC.

The chain has TRBV18 and TRBJ2-1, with D maybe TRBD2 (6 bases). V was trimmed by 3 bases and J by 3 bases, leaving 12 bases between them. The CDR3 consists of 15 residues. Germline CDR1 reads KGHSH; CDR2 reads LQKENI. CDR3 protein: CASSPWGDFYNEQFF. CDR3 bases: TGTGCCAGCTCACCTTGGGGGGACTTCTACAATGAGCAGTTCTTC.

The chain joins TRBV7-9 to TRBJ1-5, with a tentative D call TRBD1 (5 bases). V gave up 4 bases and J gave up 2 bases, with 12 bases separating them. The germline V gene has CDR1 SEHNR and CDR2 FQNEAQ (reference sequence). The CDR3 has 15 residues. The CDR3 sequence is CASSSGSSGNQPQHF. In DNA form, the CDR3 reads TGTGCCAGCAGCTCAGGGTCATCGGGCAATCAGCCCCAGCATTTT.

The chain links TRBV15 to TRBJ1-2, with D possibly being TRBD1 (5 bases). The germline V gene encodes CDR1 LNHNV and CDR2 YYDKDF (reference sequence). Trimming shortened V by 0 bases and J by 5 bases, and 10 bases separated the two germline ends. This CDR3 has 14 residues. The DNA for the CDR3 is TGTGCCACCAGCAGAGATGGGGGGAGGTATGGCTACACCTTC. This codes for CATSRDGGRYGYTF.

Within the sample, this clone is medium-sized (0.01 to 0.1%). V and J are TRBV9 and TRBJ1-1, with D perhaps TRBD1 (5 bases). Germline V CDR1 and CDR2: SGDLS, YYNGEE. The V end lost 4 bases, the J end lost 4 bases, and 8 bases lay between the germline ends. The CDR3 loop spans 12 amino acids. The DNA of the CDR3 is TGTGCCAGCAGCAGGGGATCCACTGAAGCTTTCTTT. Residues: CASSRGSTEAFF. Complete variable domain (other parts from reference TRBV9 and TRBJ1-1): DSGVTQTPKHLITATGQRVTLRCSPRSGDLSVYWYQQSLDQGLQFLIQYYNGEERAKGNILERFSAQQFPDLHSELNLSSLELGDSALYFCASSRGSTEAFFGQGTRLTVV.